This TCR beta chain comes out of a study of blood T cell repertoires in COVID-19. Turning to the study itself: From the United States, Italy and Spain came samples of acute and convalescent COVID-19. T cells, B-cell-depleted T cells, or PBMCs provided the cDNA or gDNA that served as material.

Sequenced by immunoSEQ multiplex PCR; TCRdb stores in-frame clones only, minus some. The sample carries fewer than 350,000 clones, roughly 90% recorded once. V gave up 5 bases and J gave up 10 bases, with 15 bases separating them. Germline values: CDR1 SGHAT, CDR2 FQNNGV. The CDR3 runs 14 residues. The receptor's source is a woman aged 30 to 39 with COVID-19, enrolled during active disease. The rearrangement links TRBV11-2 to TRBJ1-6; tentatively, D is TRBD1 (6 bases). Sequences were obtained from peripheral blood. The CDR3 spells CASSHRVERSPLHF. Here the CDR3 DNA reads TGTGCCAGCAGCCACAGGGTTGAGAGATCACCCCTCCACTTT.